This T cell receptor beta chain is drawn from a study of cytomegalovirus exposure and HLA in healthy donors. Background on the study: Some 180 million T cells yielded roughly 120 million unique TCR beta sequences in earlier analysis.

The PCR made use of 60 Vbeta and 13 Jbeta primers. Profiled with immunoSEQ multiplex PCR; TCRdb holds only in-frame clones, not every one. The sample lists about 190,000 clones; roughly four fifths were seen once. Points from the study as a whole: Presence/absence comparisons presumed near-even sequencing depth among donors. Most TCRs appeared rarely, but some public TCRs recurred in many donors.

Regarding this clone: Its antigen is unidentified.

V lost 3 bases and J lost 4, with 12 bases in between. The CDR3 is 15 residues long. Germline assignment: CDR1 MNHEY and CDR2 SMNVEV (reference sequence). Unrecorded immune exposure was likely among donors, who were nominally healthy when sampled. The sequenced material came from PBMCs. The clonotype originates from a woman under 40 in good health and CMV-seropositive. The chain links TRBV27 to TRBJ2-2; tentative D call: TRBD1 (6 bases). The CDR3 DNA follows: TGTGCCAGCAGTTTCCAGGGGTTTAGCACCGGGGAGCTGTTTTTT. As protein: CASSFQGFSTGELFF.